These 27 T cell receptor delta chains were sequenced from one sample in a study of gamma-delta chains in newborns, infants, children. TCRdb re-identified clones in the reads via CATT. The table has fewer than 7,000 delta-chain clones, roughly 15% seen once. Sequences were derived from blood, sampled at baseline. The receptors stem from a child who was a newborn, infant or young child, either healthy, febrile or measles-vaccinated (not recorded which).

This clone has a handful of counts. The gene calls are TRDV3 and TRDJ3; 13 nucleotides agree with TRDD3. The CDR3 consists of 22 residues. With 5 bases clipped from V and 3 bases from J, the junction kept 22 bases outside the gene matches. The germline V gene has CDR1 TVYSNPD and CDR2 GDNSRS (reference sequence). The CDR3 coding sequence is TGTGCCCATAACCAAACAACCTACTGGGGGATACGCAGGGGCTGGGACACCCGACAGATGTTTTTC. As protein: CAHNQTTYWGIRRGWDTRQMFF.

This clone was found a few times. Only one base separates this from a far larger clonotype, so it likely reflects a read error. Other nucleotide sequences in the sample specify the same CDR3. The chain joins TRDV3 to TRDJ1; 9 bases are shared with TRDD3. The length of the CDR3 is 16 residues. CDR1 is TVYSNPD, CDR2 GDNSRS, per germline (reference sequence). CDR3 DNA sequence: TGTGCCTGCCGAGGGGGATACTGGATGATCACCGATAAGCTCATCTTT. Protein product: CACRGGYWMITDKLIF.

Here the CDR3 DNA reads TGTGCTCTTGGGGAACGGCTCAAACTCATCTTT. Its protein product is CALGERLKLIF. The chain combines TRDV1 with TRDJ1; D unresolved. In germline, CDR1 is TSWWSYY, CDR2 QGS. The CDR3 has 11 amino acids. Trimming took 1 base from V and 8 from J, leaving 5 bases between them.

This clone has at least ten counts. The chain combines TRDV1 with TRDJ2; 7 bases match TRDD3. This CDR3 contains 20 residues. Per germline, CDR1 TSWWSYY and CDR2 QGS. DNA of the CDR3: TGTGCCATAACCCCGGACGGGACTGGGGAGTGCGGCATCTCTTCAGCACAACTCTTCTTT. Protein: CAITPDGTGECGISSAQLFF.

This clone is judged medium-sized (0.01 to 0.1%). The chain carries TRDV1 and TRDJ1; 12 bases align to TRDD3. Unmatched junction bases numbered 15, after V lost 0 bases and J lost 1 base. CDR3 length equals 21 residues. Germline V CDR1 and CDR2: TSWWSYY, QGS. CDR3 bases: TGTGCTCTTGGGGAACTCCCTGACTCCTACTGGGGGATACCGGCCACCGATAAACTCATCTTT. It yields the protein CALGELPDSYWGIPATDKLIF.

Only a few counts were recorded for this clone. This DNA's translation and the protein TCRdb lists, from a much larger clone, do not match at residue 9, likely due to a read error; the protein shown is translated from the DNA. This chain uses TRDV3 with TRDJ1; D possibly corresponds to TRDD3 (6 bases). Between the trimmed V and J ends, which lost 4 bases and 0 bases, there was a span of 24 bases. The CDR3 consists of 17 residues. The germline V gene encodes CDR1 TVYSNPD and CDR2 GDNSRS (reference sequence). The CDR3 is CACTLGYWETYTDKLIF. The CDR3 DNA is TGTGCCTGCACCCTGGGGTACTGGGAAACTTACACCGATAAACTCATCTTT.

Relative to its sample, this clone is medium-sized. V usage is TRDV3 and J usage is TRDJ3, with 11 bases aligning to TRDD3. Looked up from germline, CDR1 is TVYSNPD and CDR2 is GDNSRS (reference sequence). V shed 2 bases and J 4 bases; nucleotides not matched to a gene: 31. The CDR3 extends over 25 amino acids. CDR3 nucleotides: TGTGCCTTTCCTCCCCCGAATCAAAATGGGGGATACGCCAGGTCCCAGGGATGGGACACCCGACAGATGTTTTTC. Translation gives CAFPPPNQNGGYARSQGWDTRQMFF.

Many counts were recorded for this clone. The chain combines TRDV2 with TRDJ3; 8 positions match TRDD3. Losses at the gene ends were 3 bases for V and 0 bases for J; bases not matched to a gene: 9. The germline V gene has CDR1 GEAIGNYY and CDR2 EKD. CDR3 length equals 19 residues. CDR3 coding DNA: TGTGCCTGTGACGAGACTGGGGGCTCTAGCTCCTGGGACACCCGACAGATGTTTTTC. Protein product: CACDETGGSSSWDTRQMFF.

This clone came up many times. The chain recombines TRDV1 with TRDJ1; TRDD3 agrees at 8 bases. Germline V CDR1 and CDR2: TSWWSYY, QGS. V lost 2 bases, J lost 0 bases, and 14 bases stayed unmatched. The CDR3 covers 19 residues. The CDR3 DNA follows: TGTGCTCTTGGGGAAGGAACAAACCTCCTTGGGGGATACACCGATAAACTCATCTTT. It encodes CALGEGTNLLGGYTDKLIF.

By sample share, this clone is medium-sized. The chain recombines TRDV3 with TRDJ1, with TRDD3 matching 12 bases. The V and J ends lost 4 bases and 0 bases, in that order; junction bases with no gene match: 15. Germline CDR1 is TVYSNPD and CDR2 is GDNSRS (reference sequence). This CDR3 contains 18 residues. CDR3 sequence reads: CASPFYWGIPGDTDKLIF. As DNA, the CDR3 is TGTGCCTCCCCCTTCTACTGGGGGATACCGGGTGACACCGATAAACTCATCTTT.

This clone came up a few times. The genes are TRDV1 and TRDJ1; D perhaps matches TRDD2 (6 bases). The germline V gene encodes CDR1 TSWWSYY and CDR2 QGS. The CDR3 contains 21 residues. V lost 1 base and J 1 base, leaving 28 bases between the germline ends. Here the CDR3 DNA reads TGTGCTCTTGGGGAACCCCTAAACTTCCTCACTAGGGGTGCGCGCACCGATAAACTCATCTTT. Translation gives CALGEPLNFLTRGARTDKLIF.

A note on this clone: The protein recorded in TCRdb matches a much larger clone and deviates from this DNA's translation at residue 4, suggesting a read error; the protein here is obtained by translating the DNA. This chain uses TRDV3 with TRDJ1; TRDD3 matches at 13 bases. Trimming took 0 bases from V and 3 from J; bases not matched to a gene: 10. The length of the CDR3 is 17 residues. Per the germline V gene, CDR1 is TVYSNPD and CDR2 is GDNSRS (reference sequence). The CDR3 bases are TGTGCCTTTAGAACTGGGTACTGGGGGATACGAGCCGATAAACTCATCTTT. Its protein product is CAFRTGYWGIRADKLIF.

Of note for this clone: A single base separates this from a much larger clone, so it may be a read error. The chain recombines TRDV2 with TRDJ2; 7 bases map to TRDD3. The CDR3 has 13 amino acids. Germline values: CDR1 GEAIGNYY, CDR2 EKD. The CDR3, as DNA: TGTGCCTGTGACACCTGGGGGACAACACAACTCTTCTTT. This translates into CACDTWGTTQLFF.

This clone was picked up many times. The rearrangement links TRDV1 to TRDJ1; TRDD3 matches at 11 bases. The CDR3 has 20 residues. Germline CDR1 TSWWSYY, CDR2 QGS. The V and J ends lost 0 bases and 0 bases, in that order; junction bases with no gene match: 12. CDR3 DNA: TGTGCTCTTGGGGAACTTCCGTACTGGGGGATAAACTCGTACACCGATAAACTCATCTTT. The encoded protein is CALGELPYWGINSYTDKLIF.

This clone is deemed medium-sized (0.01 to 0.1%). The chain combines TRDV1 with TRDJ1; 8 nucleotides align to TRDD3. CDR3 length equals 17 residues. CDR1 and CDR2 (germline): TSWWSYY, QGS. J was trimmed by 1 base and V by 2 bases; bases with no gene match: 9. The CDR3 loop reads CALGEGSWGIGTDKLIF. The CDR3 DNA reads as TGTGCTCTTGGGGAAGGGTCATGGGGGATCGGCACCGATAAACTCATCTTT.

By sample fraction, this clone is medium-sized. In the same sample, other DNA sequences code for this CDR3. This chain connects TRDV2 to TRDJ1, with TRDD3 matching 12 bases. Germline trimming cut 1 base from V and 1 base from J; bases unmatched to any gene: 3. The CDR3 consists of 16 residues. Germline CDR1 reads GEAIGNYY; CDR2 reads EKD. The CDR3 here is CACDTLGDTGTDKLIF. The CDR3 nucleotides are TGTGCCTGTGACACGCTGGGGGATACGGGCACCGATAAACTCATCTTT.

This clone is labeled as hyperexpanded. The sample holds other DNA sequences that translate to the same CDR3. The genes are TRDV1 and TRDJ1; no firm D call. CDR1 and CDR2 (germline): TSWWSYY, QGS. The V and J ends lost 8 bases and 0 bases respectively, with 19 bases between them. This CDR3 is 16 amino acids long. Here the CDR3 reads CALKWPPRLNTDKLIF. In DNA, the CDR3 is TGTGCTCTTAAATGGCCCCCACGCCTTAACACCGATAAACTCATCTTT.

This clone appeared a few times. Only one base separates this from a far larger clonotype, so it likely reflects a read error. The genes are TRDV3 and TRDJ2, with 11 bases aligning to TRDD3. The CDR3 covers 15 residues. Germline CDR1 reads TVYSNPD; CDR2 reads GDNSRS (reference sequence). V shed 4 bases, J shed 1 base, and the junction held 5 bases outside the gene matches. CDR3 coding DNA: TGTGCCTCTTGTACTGGGGGATATTTGACAGCACAACTCTTCTTT. This codes for CASCTGGYLTAQLFF.

The chain has TRDV1 and TRDJ3; the D gene is possibly TRDD3 (6 bases). The germline gives CDR1 TSWWSYY, CDR2 QGS. V was pared by 5 bases and J by 0 bases, with 23 bases between. The CDR3 consists of 21 residues. CDR3 DNA sequence: TGTGCTCTTGGGAAAGGGTTGGGGGTCTGGGTCAGCTCCTGGGACACCCGACAGATGTTTTTC. Translating gives CALGKGLGVWVSSWDTRQMFF.

This clone was recorded a few times. TCRdb has a much larger clone's protein, which differs at residue 15 from the translation of this DNA, likely because of a read error; what is shown is the protein translated from the DNA. The CDR3 DNA reads TGTGCTCTTGGGGAACTTTCCCCGTCCTTCCTACGTGGTGTGAGGGACCGATACGCTTTGACAGCACAACTCTTCTTT. It is translated as CALGELSPSFLRGVRDRYALTAQLFF. V and J are TRDV1 and TRDJ2; 9 positions match TRDD2. Trimming cost V 0 bases and J 0 bases; bases outside gene matches: 29. Germline assignment: CDR1 TSWWSYY and CDR2 QGS. The CDR3 has 26 residues.

This clone was recorded at least ten times. The rearrangement uses TRDV2 and TRDJ1, with a possible D match to TRDD3 (5 bases). Between the trimmed V and J ends, which lost 0 bases and 0 bases, there was a span of 19 bases. CDR3 length equals 18 residues. CDR1 is GEAIGNYY and CDR2 is EKD in the germline V gene. The CDR3 region is CACDTVSSGSGYTDKLIF. DNA for the CDR3: TGTGCCTGTGACACCGTTTCTTCGGGGAGTGGGTACACCGATAAACTCATCTTT.

This clone came up a few times. The rearrangement uses TRDV1 and TRDJ1, with D possibly TRDD2 on 9 matching bases. Trimming took 4 bases from V and 2 from J, leaving 38 bases between them. CDR1 is TSWWSYY, CDR2 QGS, per germline. The CDR3 runs 23 residues. Here the CDR3 reads CALGAINLPTVVLGIPLTDKLIF. CDR3 DNA sequence: TGTGCTCTTGGGGCGATCAACCTTCCTACCGTCGTACTGGGGATACCACTGACCGATAAACTCATCTTT.

A word on this clone: This DNA's translation differs at residue 10 from TCRdb's protein, which comes from a much larger clone; a read error is likely, and the protein shown is translated from the DNA. The CDR3 loop is CAFKTGYWGMRADKLIF. The CDR3 DNA reads TGTGCCTTTAAAACTGGGTACTGGGGGATGCGAGCCGATAAACTCATCTTT. The rearrangement joins TRDV3 to TRDJ1, with 10 bases fitting TRDD3. The CDR3 extends over 17 amino acids. CDR1 is TVYSNPD and CDR2 is GDNSRS in the germline V gene (reference sequence). V shed 1 base, J shed 3 bases, and the junction held 14 bases outside the gene matches.

This clone was observed a handful of times. TCRdb's protein, taken from a much larger clone, differs from this DNA's translation at residue 15, likely owing to a read error; the protein displayed comes from the DNA. The V and J genes are TRDV2 and TRDJ1; 13 positions agree with TRDD3. This CDR3 has 19 amino acids. Per the germline V gene, CDR1 is GEAIGNYY and CDR2 is EKD. CDR3 nucleotide sequence: TGTGCCTGTGACACCCTAATACTGGGGGATACGAAGTACACCGGTAAACTCATCTTT. Translation gives CACDTLILGDTKYTGKLIF.

This clone was recorded a few times. The chain is built from TRDV1 and TRDJ1; weak D call: TRDD2 (5 bases). Germline V gene lookup returns CDR1 TSWWSYY and CDR2 QGS. CDR3 length equals 15 residues. Trimming left V 3 bases short and J 2 bases short, with 13 bases between. As DNA, the CDR3 is TGTGCTCTTGGGGACCTTTTCCTTAATACCGATAAACTCATCTTT. Its protein product is CALGDLFLNTDKLIF.

A single count supports this clone. A single base separates this from a much larger clone, so it may be a read error. This chain uses TRDV1 with TRDJ1; 11 bases match TRDD3. After removal of 3 bases from V and 4 bases from J, the junction contained 34 bases not matched to a gene. The CDR3 contains 25 residues. Germline loops: CDR1 TSWWSYY, CDR2 QGS. The CDR3 coding sequence is TGTGCTCTTGGGGATTTCCCGAACGTCTGGGGGATACTCTACCTCCCCCCAGGGCTATACGATAAACTCATCTTT. This gives the protein CALGDFPNVWGILYLPPGLYDKLIF.

This clone qualifies as medium-sized (0.01 to 0.1%). The V gene is TRDV3, the J gene TRDJ1; 9 nucleotides line up with TRDD2. Germline V gene sequence: CDR1 TVYSNPD, CDR2 GDNSRS (reference sequence). The J segment lost 1 base and the V segment lost 4 bases, leaving 19 bases of the junction unmatched. This CDR3 comprises 18 residues. The CDR3, as DNA: TGTGCCTCTGGCCTTCCTACTTCCCCTATACTGAGCACCGATAAACTCATCTTT. Protein sequence: CASGLPTSPILSTDKLIF.